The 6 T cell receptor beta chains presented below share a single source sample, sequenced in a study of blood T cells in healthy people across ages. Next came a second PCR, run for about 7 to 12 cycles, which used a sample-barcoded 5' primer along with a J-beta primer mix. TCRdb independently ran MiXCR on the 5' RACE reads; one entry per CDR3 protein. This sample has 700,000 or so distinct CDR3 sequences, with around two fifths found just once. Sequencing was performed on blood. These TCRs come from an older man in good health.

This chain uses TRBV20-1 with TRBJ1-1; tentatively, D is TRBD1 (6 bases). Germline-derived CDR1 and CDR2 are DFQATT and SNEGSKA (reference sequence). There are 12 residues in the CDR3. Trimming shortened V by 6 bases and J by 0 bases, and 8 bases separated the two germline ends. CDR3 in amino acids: CSAGQLNTEAFF. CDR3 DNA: TGCAGTGCCGGACAGTTGAACACTGAAGCTTTCTTT.

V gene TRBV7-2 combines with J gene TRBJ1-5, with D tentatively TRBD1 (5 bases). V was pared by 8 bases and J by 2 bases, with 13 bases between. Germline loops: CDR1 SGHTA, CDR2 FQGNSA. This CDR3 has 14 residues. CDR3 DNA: TGTGCCAGCCAACCCGTCAGGGGCAATCAGCCCCAGCATTTT. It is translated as CASQPVRGNQPQHF.

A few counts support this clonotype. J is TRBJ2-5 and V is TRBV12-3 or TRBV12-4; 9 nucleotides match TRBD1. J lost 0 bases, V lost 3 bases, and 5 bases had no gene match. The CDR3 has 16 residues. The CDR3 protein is CASSFGTGLYQETQYF. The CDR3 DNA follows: TGTGCCAGCAGTTTTGGGACAGGGCTATACCAAGAGACCCAGTACTTC.

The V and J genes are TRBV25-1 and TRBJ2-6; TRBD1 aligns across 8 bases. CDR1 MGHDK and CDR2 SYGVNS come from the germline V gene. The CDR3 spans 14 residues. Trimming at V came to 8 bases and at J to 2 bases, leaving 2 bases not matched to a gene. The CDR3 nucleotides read TGTGCCAGCGTGGACAGGGCTGGGGCCAACGTCCTGACTTTC. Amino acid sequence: CASVDRAGANVLTF.

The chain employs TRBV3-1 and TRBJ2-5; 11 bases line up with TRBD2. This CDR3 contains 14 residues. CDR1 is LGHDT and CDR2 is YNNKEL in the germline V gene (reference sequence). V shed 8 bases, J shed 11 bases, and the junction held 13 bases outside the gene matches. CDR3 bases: TGTGCCAGCGGAATAGCGGGGGGGCCCTATGAGCAGTACTTC. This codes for CASGIAGGPYEQYF.

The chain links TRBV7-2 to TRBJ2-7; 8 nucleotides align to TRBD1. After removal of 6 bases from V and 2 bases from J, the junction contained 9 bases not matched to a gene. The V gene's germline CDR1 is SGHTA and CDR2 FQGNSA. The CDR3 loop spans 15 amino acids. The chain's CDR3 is CASRFNRDRTYEQYF. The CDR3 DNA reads TGTGCCAGCAGATTCAACCGGGACAGGACCTACGAGCAGTACTTC. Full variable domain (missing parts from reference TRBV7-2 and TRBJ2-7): GAGVSQSPSNKVTEKGKDVELRCDPISGHTALYWYRQSLGQGLEFLIYFQGNSAPDKSGLPSDRFSAERTGGSVSTLTIQRTQQEDSAVYLCASRFNRDRTYEQYFGPGTRLTVT.